This TCR beta chain was sequenced in a study of OX40 agonist ivuxolimab in advanced cancers. Generated by immunoSEQ multiplex PCR, the TCRdb table keeps only in-frame clones and is missing some. The table includes some 50,000 clones, 84% detected once. The CDR3 runs to 15 residues. Trimming left V 0 bases short and J 4 bases short, with 12 bases between. Germline-derived CDR1 and CDR2 are LGHNA and YNFKEQ. Regarding this clone: No antigen is known for it.

Overall study results and limits: In CD8+ T cells, expanded clones were on average more numerous than in CD4+.

Sample: CD4+ or CD8+ T cells sorted from blood, taken in a trial of the OX40 agonist ivuxolimab. The origin of this receptor is an adult with an advanced solid tumor such as melanoma, head and neck, liver or kidney cancer. The chain couples TRBV4-2 to TRBJ1-1, with TRBD1 as a possible D gene (5 bases). The CDR3 region has the DNA TGTGCCAGCAGCCAAGATCCCCAGGGCGGCACTGAAGCTTTCTTT. As protein: CASSQDPQGGTEAFF.